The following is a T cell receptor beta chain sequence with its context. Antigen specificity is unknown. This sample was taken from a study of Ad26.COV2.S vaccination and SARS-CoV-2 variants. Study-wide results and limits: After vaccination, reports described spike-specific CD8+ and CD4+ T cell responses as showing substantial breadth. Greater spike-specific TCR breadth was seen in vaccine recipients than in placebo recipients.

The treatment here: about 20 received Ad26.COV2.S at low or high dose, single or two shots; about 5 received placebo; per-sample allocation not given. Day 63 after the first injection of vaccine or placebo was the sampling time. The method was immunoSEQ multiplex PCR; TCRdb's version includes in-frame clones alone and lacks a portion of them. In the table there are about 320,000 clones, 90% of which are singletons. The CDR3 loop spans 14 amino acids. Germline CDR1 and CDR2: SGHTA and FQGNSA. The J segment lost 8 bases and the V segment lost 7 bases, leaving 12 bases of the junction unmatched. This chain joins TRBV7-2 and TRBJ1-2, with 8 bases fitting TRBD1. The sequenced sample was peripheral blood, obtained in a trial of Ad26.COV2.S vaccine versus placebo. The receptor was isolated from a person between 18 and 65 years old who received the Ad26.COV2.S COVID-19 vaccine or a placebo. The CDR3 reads CASISRGRLGGYTF. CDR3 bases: TGTGCCAGCATCTCCAGGGGGCGCCTCGGCGGCTACACCTTC.